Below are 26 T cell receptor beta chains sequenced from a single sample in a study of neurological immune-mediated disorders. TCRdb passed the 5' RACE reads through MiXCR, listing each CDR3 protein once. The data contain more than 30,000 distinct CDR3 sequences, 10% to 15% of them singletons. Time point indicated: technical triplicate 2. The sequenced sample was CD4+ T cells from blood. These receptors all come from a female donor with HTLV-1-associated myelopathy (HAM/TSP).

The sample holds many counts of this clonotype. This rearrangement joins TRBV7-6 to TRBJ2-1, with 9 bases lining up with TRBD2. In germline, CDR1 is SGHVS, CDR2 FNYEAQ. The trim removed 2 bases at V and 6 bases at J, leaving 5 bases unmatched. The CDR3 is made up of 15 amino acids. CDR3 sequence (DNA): TGTGCCAGCAGCTTACAGCGGGGGGCAACCAATGAGCAGTTCTTC. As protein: CASSLQRGATNEQFF.

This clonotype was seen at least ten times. The CDR3 is CASSLGIGESPLHF. The CDR3 DNA reads TGTGCCAGCAGCTTAGGAATTGGCGAATCACCCCTCCACTTT. The J gene is TRBJ1-6, the V gene TRBV7-9; unclear D gene. Trimming removed 1 base at V and 10 bases at J, with 11 bases between. CDR3 length: 14 amino acids. Per germline, CDR1 SEHNR and CDR2 FQNEAQ (reference sequence).

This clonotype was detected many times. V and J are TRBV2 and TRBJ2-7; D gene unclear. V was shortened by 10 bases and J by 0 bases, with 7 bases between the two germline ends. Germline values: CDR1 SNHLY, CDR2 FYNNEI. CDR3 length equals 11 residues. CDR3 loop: CANRASYEQYF. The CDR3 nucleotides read TGTGCCAACAGAGCCTCCTACGAGCAGTACTTC.

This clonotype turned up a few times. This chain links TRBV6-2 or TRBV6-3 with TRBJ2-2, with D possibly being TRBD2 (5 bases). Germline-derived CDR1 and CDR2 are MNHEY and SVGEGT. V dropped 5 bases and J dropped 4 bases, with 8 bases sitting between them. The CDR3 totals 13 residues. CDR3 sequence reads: CASSGLPTGELFF. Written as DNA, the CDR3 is TGTGCCAGCAGTGGACTTCCCACCGGGGAGCTGTTTTTT.

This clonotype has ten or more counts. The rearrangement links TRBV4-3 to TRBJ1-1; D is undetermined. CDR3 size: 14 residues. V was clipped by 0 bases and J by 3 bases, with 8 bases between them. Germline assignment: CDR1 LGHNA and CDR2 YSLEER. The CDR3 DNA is TGCGCCAGCAGCCAAGAGAATCTTGACACTGAAGCTTTCTTT. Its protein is CASSQENLDTEAFF.

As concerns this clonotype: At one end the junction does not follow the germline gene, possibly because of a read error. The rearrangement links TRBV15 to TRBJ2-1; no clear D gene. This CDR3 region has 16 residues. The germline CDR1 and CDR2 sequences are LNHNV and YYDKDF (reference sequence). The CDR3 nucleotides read TGTGCCACCAGTAGAGACGTGGGCTACTCCTACAATGAGCAGTTCTTC. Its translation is CATSRDVGYSYNEQFF.

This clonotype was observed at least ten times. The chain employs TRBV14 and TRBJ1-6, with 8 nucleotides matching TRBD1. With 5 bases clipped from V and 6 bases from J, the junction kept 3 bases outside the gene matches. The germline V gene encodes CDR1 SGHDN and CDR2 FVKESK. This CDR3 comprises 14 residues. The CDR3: CASSWDRSNSPLHF. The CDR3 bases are TGTGCCAGCAGCTGGGACAGGAGTAATTCACCCCTCCACTTT.

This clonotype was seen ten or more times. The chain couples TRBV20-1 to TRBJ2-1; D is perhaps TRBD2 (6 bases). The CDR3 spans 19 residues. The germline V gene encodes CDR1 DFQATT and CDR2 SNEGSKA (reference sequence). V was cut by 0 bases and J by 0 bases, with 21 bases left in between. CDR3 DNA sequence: TGCAGTGCTAGAGATCGGGGGTCTAGCCTTACAAGCTCCTACAATGAGCAGTTCTTC. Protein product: CSARDRGSSLTSSYNEQFF.

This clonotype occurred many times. CDR3 bases: TGTGCCAGCATAAGGAGGGAGGGCCTCCATGAGCAGTTCTTC. It codes for CASIRREGLHEQFF. This chain links TRBV6-1 with TRBJ2-1; 7 positions agree with TRBD2. The length of the CDR3 is 14 residues. Germline V CDR1 and CDR2: MNHNS, SASEGT. J was trimmed by 8 bases and V by 7 bases; bases with no gene match: 11.

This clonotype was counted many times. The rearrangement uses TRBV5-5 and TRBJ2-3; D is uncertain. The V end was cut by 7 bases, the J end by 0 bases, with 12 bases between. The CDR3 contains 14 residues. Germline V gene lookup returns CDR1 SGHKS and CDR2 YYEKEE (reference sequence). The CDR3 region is CASLYGPSTDTQYF. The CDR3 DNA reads TGTGCCAGCCTATATGGACCTAGCACAGATACGCAGTATTTT.

CDR3 coding DNA: TGTGCCAGCTCTCCCAGGGGAGTCACCGGGGAGCTGTTTTTT. Translating it yields CASSPRGVTGELFF. The V and J genes are TRBV18 and TRBJ2-2; maybe TRBD1 (6 bases). Deletions cut 6 bases from V and 4 bases from J, with 12 bases between. This CDR3 is built from 14 residues. Germline CDR1 KGHSH, CDR2 LQKENI.

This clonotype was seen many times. CDR3 sequence reads: CSARDSLAGASTDTQYF. The CDR3 DNA reads as TGCAGTGCTAGAGATTCCCTAGCGGGGGCTAGCACAGATACGCAGTATTTT. This chain connects TRBV20-1 to TRBJ2-3, with 10 bases aligning to TRBD2. CDR1 and CDR2 from the germline V gene are DFQATT and SNEGSKA (reference sequence). This CDR3 is built from 17 residues. J gave up 0 bases and V 0 bases, and 6 bases lay outside the gene matches.

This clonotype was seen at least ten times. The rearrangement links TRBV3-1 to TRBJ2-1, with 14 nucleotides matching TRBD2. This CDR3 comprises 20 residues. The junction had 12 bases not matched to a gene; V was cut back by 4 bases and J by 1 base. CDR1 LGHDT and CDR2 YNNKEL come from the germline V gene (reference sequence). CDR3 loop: CASSPQGGTSGRVSYNEQFF. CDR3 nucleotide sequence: TGTGCCAGCAGCCCCCAGGGGGGGACTAGCGGGAGAGTATCCTACAATGAGCAGTTCTTC.

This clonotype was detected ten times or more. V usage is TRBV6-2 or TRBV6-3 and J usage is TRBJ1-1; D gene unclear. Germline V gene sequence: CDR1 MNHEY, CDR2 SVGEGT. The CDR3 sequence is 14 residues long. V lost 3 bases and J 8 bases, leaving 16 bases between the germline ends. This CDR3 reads CASSYSRAYSEAFF. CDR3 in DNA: TGTGCCAGCAGTTATAGCCGGGCGTACTCGGAAGCTTTCTTT.

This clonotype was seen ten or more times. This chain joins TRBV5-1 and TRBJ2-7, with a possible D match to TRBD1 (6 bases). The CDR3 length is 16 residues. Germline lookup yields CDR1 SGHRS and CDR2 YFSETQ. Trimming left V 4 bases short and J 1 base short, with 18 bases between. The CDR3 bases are TGCGCCAGCAGCGCGAGGACAGTTTTTGAGTCCTACGAGCAGTACTTC. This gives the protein CASSARTVFESYEQYF.

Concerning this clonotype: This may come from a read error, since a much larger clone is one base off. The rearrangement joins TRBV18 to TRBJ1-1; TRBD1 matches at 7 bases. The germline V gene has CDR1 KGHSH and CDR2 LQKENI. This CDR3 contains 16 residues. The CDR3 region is CVSSPQPGGDKTEAFF. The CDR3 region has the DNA TGTGTCAGCTCTCCTCAGCCAGGGGGAGATAAGACTGAAGCTTTCTTT.

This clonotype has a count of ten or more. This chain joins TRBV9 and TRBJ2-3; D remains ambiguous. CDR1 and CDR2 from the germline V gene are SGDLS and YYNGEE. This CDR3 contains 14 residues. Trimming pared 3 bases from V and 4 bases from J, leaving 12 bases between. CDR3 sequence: CASSGGQTPDTQYF. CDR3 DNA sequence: TGTGCCAGCAGCGGAGGCCAAACGCCAGATACGCAGTATTTT. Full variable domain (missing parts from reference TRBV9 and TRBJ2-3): DSGVTQTPKHLITATGQRVTLRCSPRSGDLSVYWYQQSLDQGLQFLIQYYNGEERAKGNILERFSAQQFPDLHSELNLSSLELGDSALYFCASSGGQTPDTQYFGPGTRLTVL.

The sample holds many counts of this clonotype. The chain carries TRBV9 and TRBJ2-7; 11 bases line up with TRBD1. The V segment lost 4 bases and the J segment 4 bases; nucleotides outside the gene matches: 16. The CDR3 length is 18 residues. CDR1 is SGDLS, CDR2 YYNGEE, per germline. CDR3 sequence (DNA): TGTGCCAGCAGCCGAGGACAGGGGGCTCCGGGACTAATTTACGAGCAGTACTTC. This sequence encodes CASSRGQGAPGLIYEQYF.

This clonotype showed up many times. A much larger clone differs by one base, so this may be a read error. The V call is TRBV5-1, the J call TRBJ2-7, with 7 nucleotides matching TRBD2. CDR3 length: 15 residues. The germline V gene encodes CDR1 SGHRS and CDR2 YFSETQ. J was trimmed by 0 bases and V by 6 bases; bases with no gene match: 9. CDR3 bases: TGCGCCAGCAACTTCCGGGACTACAGCTCCTACGAGCAGTACTTC. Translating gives CASNFRDYSSYEQYF.

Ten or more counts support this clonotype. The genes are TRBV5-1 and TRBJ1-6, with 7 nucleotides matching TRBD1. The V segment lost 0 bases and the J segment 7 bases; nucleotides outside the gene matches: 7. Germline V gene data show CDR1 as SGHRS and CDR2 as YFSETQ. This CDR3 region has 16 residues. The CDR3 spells CASSLAGQRFNSPLHF. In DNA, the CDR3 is TGCGCCAGCAGCTTGGCGGGACAGCGGTTCAATTCACCCCTCCACTTT.

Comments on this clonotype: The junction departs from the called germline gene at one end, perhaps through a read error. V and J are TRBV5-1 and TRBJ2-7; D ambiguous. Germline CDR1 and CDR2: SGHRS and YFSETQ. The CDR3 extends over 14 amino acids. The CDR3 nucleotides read TGCACCAGCAGCTTCGTGGCGAACCCCTACGAGCAGTACTTC. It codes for CTSSFVANPYEQYF.

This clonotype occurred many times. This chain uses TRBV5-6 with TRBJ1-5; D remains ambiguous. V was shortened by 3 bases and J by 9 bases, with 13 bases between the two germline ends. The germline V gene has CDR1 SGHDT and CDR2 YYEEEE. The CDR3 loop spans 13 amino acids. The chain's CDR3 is CASSWGAMWPQHF. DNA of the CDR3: TGTGCCAGCAGCTGGGGAGCGATGTGGCCCCAGCATTTT.

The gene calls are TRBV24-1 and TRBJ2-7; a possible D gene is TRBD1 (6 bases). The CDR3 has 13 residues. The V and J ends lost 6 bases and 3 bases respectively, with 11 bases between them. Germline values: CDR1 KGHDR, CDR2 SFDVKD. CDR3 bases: TGTGCCACCAGTTCCGACAGGAACTACGAGCAGTACTTC. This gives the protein CATSSDRNYEQYF.

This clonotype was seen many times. In nucleotides, the CDR3 is TGTGCCAGCAGCCAGCCCAGCTCTGGAAACACCATATATTTT. It translates to CASSQPSSGNTIYF. The chain links TRBV7-6 to TRBJ1-3; no clear D. The V gene's germline CDR1 is SGHVS and CDR2 FNYEAQ. The CDR3 has 14 amino acids. V was cut by 5 bases and J by 0 bases, with 8 bases left in between. The whole variable domain, remainder taken from reference TRBV7-6 and TRBJ1-3, is GAGVSQSPRYKVTKRGQDVALRCDPISGHVSLYWYRQALGQGPEFLTYFNYEAQQDKSGLPNDRFSAERPEGSISTLTIQRTEQRDSAMYRCASSQPSSGNTIYFGEGSWLTVV.

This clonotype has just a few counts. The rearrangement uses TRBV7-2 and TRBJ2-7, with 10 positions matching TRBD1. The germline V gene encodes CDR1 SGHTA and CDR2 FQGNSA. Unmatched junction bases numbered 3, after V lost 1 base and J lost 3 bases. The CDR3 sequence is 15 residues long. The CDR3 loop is CASSLGTGGDYEQYF. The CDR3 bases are TGTGCCAGCAGCTTAGGGACAGGGGGGGACTACGAGCAGTACTTC.

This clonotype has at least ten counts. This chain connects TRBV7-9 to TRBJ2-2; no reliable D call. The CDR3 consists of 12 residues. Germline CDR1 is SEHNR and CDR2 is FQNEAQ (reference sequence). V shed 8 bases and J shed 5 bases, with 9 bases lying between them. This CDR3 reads CASCPHTGELFF. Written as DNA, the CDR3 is TGTGCCAGCTGTCCGCATACCGGGGAGCTGTTTTTT.